In this sample, the clone carrying this T cell receptor (beta chain) turned up a few times. Its antigen remains unknown. This entry is derived from a study of blood T cells in healthy people across ages. General study results and limits: There was no known CMV status for donors, so expanded clonotype changes were possibly confounded.

Using a J-beta primer mix together with a sample-barcoded 5' primer, a second PCR was run for roughly 6 to 11 cycles. TCRdb passed the 5' RACE reads through MiXCR, listing each CDR3 protein once. The table shows more than 550,000 distinct CDR3 sequences, with 22% occurring only once. CDR1 is SEHNR, CDR2 FQNEAQ, per germline (reference sequence). There are 16 residues in the CDR3. The V end lost 5 bases, the J end lost 3 bases, and 16 bases lay between the germline ends. The sequence was obtained from a man aged 65 to 79 in good health. The genes are TRBV7-9 and TRBJ1-4, with a weak D call TRBD1 (6 bases). The sequenced sample was blood. The CDR3 loop reads CASSLGGLRANEKLFF. In nucleotides, the CDR3 is TGTGCCAGCAGCCTGGGGGGGCTCCGCGCTAATGAAAAACTGTTTTTT.